This paragraph covers one TCR beta chain sequence. Its antigen is undetermined. Naive CD8 cells lacked CD45RO and underwent positive selection for CCR7, leaving out terminally differentiated effector memory CD45RA+ cells. The CDR3 runs 14 residues. Trimming cost V 3 bases and J 3 bases; bases outside gene matches: 3. The germline V gene encodes CDR1 SGHAT and CDR2 FQDESV (reference sequence). This sample is drawn from a study of shared clonotypes between healthy human individuals. Study-level results: Blood alone was sampled, and tissue repertoires likely differ. Non-shared clonotypes showed lower generation probabilities than clonotypes common to all four donors. In four donors, about 5% of naive CD4 clonotypes appeared in common.

Deep-level settings were used for running the assay. The data were produced by immunoSEQ multiplex PCR, yet TCRdb's version contains in-frame clones alone and is incomplete. The sample has about 2 million clones; approximately 95% are singletons. The source material was naive CD8+ T cells sorted from blood. This chain connects TRBV11-1 to TRBJ2-7; 9 bases line up with TRBD1. The TCR comes from a man aged 18 to 30 in good health. The CDR3 DNA reads as TGTGCCAGCAGCTTTGGGACAGGGAACTACGAGCAGTACTTC. Encoded protein: CASSFGTGNYEQYF.